This T cell receptor beta chain was retrieved from a study of human T cells and chemical hapten exposure. Study background: Patch tests of 0.01% DPC on the upper back were read at 6 days.

MiXCR was run by TCRdb on the RACE reads, yielding one entry per CDR3 protein. This sample carries approximately 320,000 distinct CDR3 sequences, 4.5% to 5.5% of them seen once, and the ten largest clones take 7% to 10%. Trimming cost V 4 bases and J 6 bases, with 12 bases left between them. This CDR3 is 14 amino acids long. Specified time point: pre-sensitization, week 0. The treatment was: therapeutic diphenylcyclopropenone sensitization with weekly scalp DPC. The sample was whole blood, taken in connection with sensitization to the hapten diphenylcyclopropenone (DPC). This TCR came from a woman younger than 35 with alopecia areata. Some clones in this sample may be carry-over from other donors' samples. The gene calls are TRBV12-3 or TRBV12-4 and TRBJ1-4; D is ambiguous. The CDR3, as DNA: TGTGCCAGCAGTTACTTCGGGTTGGATGAAAAACTGTTTTTT. It specifies CASSYFGLDEKLFF.